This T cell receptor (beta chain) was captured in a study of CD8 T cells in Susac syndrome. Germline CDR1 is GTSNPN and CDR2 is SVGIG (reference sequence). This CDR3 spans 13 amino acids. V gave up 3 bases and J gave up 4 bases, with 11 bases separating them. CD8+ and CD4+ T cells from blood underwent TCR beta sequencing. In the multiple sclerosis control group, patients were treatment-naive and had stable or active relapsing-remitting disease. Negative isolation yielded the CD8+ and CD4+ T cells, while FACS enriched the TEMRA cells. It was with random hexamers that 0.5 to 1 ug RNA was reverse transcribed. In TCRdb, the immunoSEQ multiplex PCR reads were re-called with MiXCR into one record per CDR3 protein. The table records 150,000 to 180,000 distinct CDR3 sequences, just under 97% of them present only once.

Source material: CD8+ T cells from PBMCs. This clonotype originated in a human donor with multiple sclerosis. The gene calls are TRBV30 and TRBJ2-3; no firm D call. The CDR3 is CAWRSSFPDTQYF. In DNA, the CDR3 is TGTGCCTGGAGGTCTAGTTTCCCAGATACGCAGTATTTT.